The clone carrying this T cell receptor (beta chain) was seen only once. Its antigen is unidentified. Libraries were prepared by immunoSEQ multiplex PCR; TCRdb keeps only in-frame clonotypes and omits some of them. The table shows around 130,000 clones, with less than 90% occurring only once. No infections or other immune events were documented during collection. This entry belongs to a study of identifying expanded T cells in peripheral blood. Overall study results and limits: Variance in clone template counts between roughly two-week samples significantly increased with total template count across all healthy donors. Differentially abundant clones: around 1.2 between replicates, 16.4 at 2 to 3 weeks, more than 18 at four.

The CDR3 sequence is 14 residues long. V lost 3 bases to trimming and J lost 5 bases; unmatched junction nucleotides: 2. Looked up from germline, CDR1 is MDHEN and CDR2 is SYDVKM. The sequenced sample consisted of blood. The rearrangement joins TRBV28 to TRBJ1-2, with 11 bases aligning to TRBD1. This sequence was found in a person aged 18 to 69 in good health. The CDR3 is CASSLGQGVYGYTF. For the CDR3, the DNA is TGTGCCAGCAGTTTGGGACAGGGGGTGTATGGCTACACCTTC.